This is a list of T cell receptor beta chains from one sample in a study of blood T cells in healthy people across ages. TCRdb re-called the 5' RACE reads through MiXCR, storing one row per CDR3 protein. The table records about 2 million distinct CDR3 sequences, just under 50% of them present only once. Sample: blood. These receptors were taken from a woman aged 40 to 50 in good health. CDR3s include the opening cysteine and the closing phenylalanine or tryptophan. The D gene is left open where the match is weak. Rows give clone size only sometimes, using once, few, many, or a class for an expanded clone.

TRBJ1-2 | . | . | TRBV5-6 | TGTGCCAGTCGCCGGGCCTCCTATGGCTACACCTTC | CASRRASYGYTF
TRBJ2-5 | . | TRBD1 | TRBV7-7 | TGTGCTAGCAGCTCTACCGGGCTACAGGGGGAGACCCAGTACTTC | CASSSTGLQGETQYF
TRBJ2-3 | . | . | TRBV5-4 | TGTGCCAGCAGTCCGTTTGGGTTTGGTACAGATACGCAGTATTTT | CASSPFGFGTDTQYF
TRBJ2-7 | . | . | TRBV20-1 | TGCAGTGCTCCCAAAGGGGTCGAGCAGTACTTC | CSAPKGVEQYF
TRBJ2-5 | . | TRBD2 | TRBV6-6 | TGTGCCAGCAGGATCGGGGCGGGGGGCACTGGTGAGCAGTACTTC | CASRIGAGGTGEQYF
TRBJ1-2 | . | TRBD1 | TRBV20-1 | TGCAGTGCTAGTGGTCAGGGGGCGCCGGGCTATGGCTACACCTTC | CSASGQGAPGYGYTF
TRBJ2-3 | . | TRBD2 | TRBV27 | TGTGCCAGCAGTTTATTCGCGGGGGGCCCAGATACGCAGTATTTT | CASSLFAGGPDTQYF
TRBJ2-7 | . | . | TRBV3-1 | TGTGCCAGCAGCCTTTTAACCAGCGAGCAGTACTTC | CASSLLTSEQYF
TRBJ2-5 | . | . | TRBV5-1 | TGCGCCAGCAGCTCATTGACAGGTATTCAAGAGACCCAGTACTTC | CASSSLTGIQETQYF
TRBJ2-5 | few | . | TRBV5-5 | TGTGCCAGCAGCTACGCCCGGGACGGGAAAGAGACCCAGTACTTC | CASSYARDGKETQYF
TRBJ2-2 | . | . | TRBV4-1 | TGCGCCAGCAGCCAGCACACCCGATCCAGGGAGCTGTTTTTT | CASSQHTRSRELFF
TRBJ2-7 | . | . | TRBV6-6 | TGTGCCAGCAGTTCCTTAACTTATTCCTACGAGCAGTACTTC | CASSSLTYSYEQYF
TRBJ1-1 | . | TRBD1 | TRBV3-1 | TGTGCCAGCAGCCAAGACCACAGGGGGCCGGGTAACACTGAAGCTTTCTTT | CASSQDHRGPGNTEAFF
TRBJ2-7 | . | . | TRBV20-1 | TGCAGTGCTAGAGACCAAATCAAGGAGTACTTC | CSARDQIKEYF
TRBJ2-1 | . | . | TRBV20-1 | TGCAGTGCTAGAGAAGGAACATTTCTGAATGAGCAGTTCTTC | CSAREGTFLNEQFF
TRBJ2-5 | . | TRBD1 | TRBV7-2 | TGTGCCAGCAGCGCACGGACAGGATACCAAGAGACCCAGTACTTC | CASSARTGYQETQYF
TRBJ1-2 | . | . | TRBV7-6 | TGTGCCAGCAGCTTAAATCAGGATGGCTACACCTTC | CASSLNQDGYTF
TRBJ2-3 | few | TRBD2 | TRBV29-1 | TGCAGCGTTGGTACACTAGCGGGGGGGCTGCAGGATACGCAGTATTTT | CSVGTLAGGLQDTQYF
TRBJ2-1 | . | . | TRBV6-6 | TGTGCCAGCAGTTACGTGATGGGGAATGAGCAGTTCTTC | CASSYVMGNEQFF
TRBJ1-2 | few | . | TRBV7-9 | TGTGCCAGCAGCAAACCAGGGGCCTATGGCTACACCTTC | CASSKPGAYGYTF
TRBJ2-5 | few | TRBD1 | TRBV7-9 | TGTGCCAGCAGCTTACCTTCGGACAGGCAAGAGACCCAGTACTTC | CASSLPSDRQETQYF
TRBJ2-7 | . | . | TRBV4-1 | TGCGCCAGCAGCCAAGACCCTGATCGGTCCTACGAGCAGTACTTC | CASSQDPDRSYEQYF
TRBJ2-5 | few | . | TRBV6-2/TRBV6-3 | TGTGCCACCAGGGGGGTCGGACTAGCCGAGGAGACCCAGTACTTC | CATRGVGLAEETQYF
TRBJ2-1 | . | TRBD1 | TRBV20-1 | TGCAGTGCTACCCGGGACAGTCAGTTCAATGAGCAGTTCTTC | CSATRDSQFNEQFF
TRBJ1-2 | . | TRBD1 | TRBV9 | TGTGCCAGCAGCTTACCGGGACAGGGGAAGAACTATGGCTACACCTTC | CASSLPGQGKNYGYTF